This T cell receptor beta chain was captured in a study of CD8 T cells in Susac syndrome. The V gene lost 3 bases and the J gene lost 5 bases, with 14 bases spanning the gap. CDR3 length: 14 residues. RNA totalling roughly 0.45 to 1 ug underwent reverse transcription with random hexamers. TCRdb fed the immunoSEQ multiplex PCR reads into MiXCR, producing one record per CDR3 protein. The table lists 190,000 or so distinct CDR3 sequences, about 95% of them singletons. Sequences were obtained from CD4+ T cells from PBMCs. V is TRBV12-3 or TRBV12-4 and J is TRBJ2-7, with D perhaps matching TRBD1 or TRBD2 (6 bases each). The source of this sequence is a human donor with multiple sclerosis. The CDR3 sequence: CASSFRGRGNEQYF. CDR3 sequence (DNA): TGTGCCAGCAGTTTTCGGGGGCGCGGGAACGAGCAGTACTTC.